The 3 T cell receptor beta chains reported below all come from one sample, sequenced in a study of cytomegalovirus exposure and HLA in healthy donors. The PCR was carried out with 60 Vbeta primers and 13 Jbeta primers. Libraries were prepared by immunoSEQ multiplex PCR; TCRdb keeps only in-frame clonotypes and omits some of them. Here the sample spans tens of thousands of clones, roughly four fifths being singletons. Sequenced input: PBMCs. The receptors originated from a man between 18 and 29 years old in good health and CMV-seronegative.

The chain couples TRBV14 to TRBJ1-2, with TRBD1 matching 8 bases. This CDR3 is built from 17 residues. Germline V lookup: CDR1 SGHDN, CDR2 FVKESK. With 4 bases clipped from V and 3 bases from J, the junction kept 13 bases outside the gene matches. The CDR3 reads CASSLVTGAPLDYGYTF. CDR3 DNA sequence: TGTGCCAGCAGCCTGGTGACAGGGGCCCCCCTGGACTATGGCTACACCTTC.

V and J are TRBV28 and TRBJ1-1; possibly TRBD1 for D (6 bases). This CDR3 is 17 amino acids long. V was pared by 4 bases and J by 0 bases, with 18 bases between. Germline CDR1 reads MDHEN; CDR2 reads SYDVKM. CDR3 nucleotide sequence: TGTGCCAGCAGTTCCCGACAGGCACGATTAATGAACACTGAAGCTTTCTTT. This translates into CASSSRQARLMNTEAFF.

The rearrangement uses TRBV5-1 and TRBJ2-3, with 9 bases matching TRBD2. The germline CDR1 and CDR2 sequences are SGHRS and YFSETQ. The CDR3 totals 14 residues. V gave up 4 bases and J gave up 2 bases; unmatched junction bases: 2. The CDR3 DNA follows: TGCGCCAGCAGCCGACTAGCGGTCACAGATACGCAGTATTTT. Translating it yields CASSRLAVTDTQYF.